This T cell receptor beta chain was recovered during a study of blood T cell repertoires in COVID-19. Study summary: Samples came from the United States, Italy and Spain, spanning acute and convalescent COVID-19. Sources were T cells, B-cell-depleted T cells, or PBMCs; the material itself was cDNA or gDNA.

The CDR3 contains 14 residues. The V end was cut by 0 bases, the J end by 6 bases, with 12 bases between. Germline CDR1 is LGHNA and CDR2 is YNFKEQ. Authors' processing steps: Counts of nucleated cells, estimated from reference gene primer amplification, were obtained. Repertoires were generated with immunoSEQ multiplex PCR, while TCRdb's copy carries only in-frame clones and drops some. V, J and clone size derive from that table, while D and trimming were established from the DNA sequence. The sample carries 170,000 or so clones, about 86% recorded once. The chain carries TRBV4-2 and TRBJ2-7; D is unresolved. The sequencing input was peripheral blood. This receptor was taken from a man aged 50 to 60 with active or convalescent COVID-19. CDR3 loop: CASSQEGLRIEQYF. CDR3 sequence (DNA): TGTGCCAGCAGCCAAGAAGGTCTGCGGATCGAGCAGTACTTC.